This is a list of T cell receptor beta chains from one sample in a study of CD8+ T cells in alopecia areata. TCRdb's copy holds only in-frame clones and misses some; the assay was immunoSEQ multiplex PCR. Of around 190,000 clones in the sample, approximately 60% are singletons; the top ten hold 4.9%. Sequencing input: CD8+ T cells sorted from blood. These receptors all come from a human donor in good health. The conserved cysteine and the conserved F or W are not part of the CDR3 here. Each record gives: V gene, D gene, CDR3 protein. D genes are given only for firm matches.

v_call: TRBV29-1; d_call: .; cdr3_aa: SVDRARGTDTQY
v_call: TRBV6-5; d_call: .; cdr3_aa: ASSLTDSNTEAF
v_call: TRBV29-1; d_call: .; cdr3_aa: SVVFPDVYYEQY
v_call: TRBV25-1; d_call: TRBD1; cdr3_aa: ASSGQGGGANVLT
v_call: TRBV15; d_call: .; cdr3_aa: ATSREKLF
v_call: TRBV15; d_call: .; cdr3_aa: ATSMDAETQY
v_call: TRBV6-1; d_call: .; cdr3_aa: ASSDPPTGYT
v_call: TRBV25-1; d_call: .; cdr3_aa: ASSDSLNSPLH
v_call: TRBV27; d_call: TRBD1; cdr3_aa: ASSGGQPTEAF
v_call: TRBV5-6; d_call: .; cdr3_aa: ASSLSETQY
v_call: TRBV4-1; d_call: .; cdr3_aa: ASSQTGKDYGYT
v_call: TRBV5-6; d_call: .; cdr3_aa: ASSFYGTEAF
v_call: TRBV9; d_call: TRBD2; cdr3_aa: ASSVGLAGGEQY
v_call: TRBV29-1; d_call: TRBD1; cdr3_aa: SVVFGDRAGYT
v_call: TRBV29-1; d_call: .; cdr3_aa: SATLGTEAF
v_call: TRBV11-1; d_call: .; cdr3_aa: ASSLQVTDTQY
v_call: TRBV29-1; d_call: TRBD2; cdr3_aa: SVTSGGWDEQF
v_call: TRBV6-1; d_call: .; cdr3_aa: ASSLYRAGNHGYT
v_call: TRBV30; d_call: .; cdr3_aa: AWSGLGVEAF
v_call: TRBV4-1; d_call: .; cdr3_aa: ASSQETGMAKNIQY
v_call: TRBV9; d_call: .; cdr3_aa: ASSAEGLGRFPLH
v_call: TRBV6-1; d_call: .; cdr3_aa: ASSARDGGPKTQY
v_call: TRBV11-2; d_call: TRBD2; cdr3_aa: ASSPSGGASDTQY
v_call: TRBV4-1; d_call: .; cdr3_aa: ASSQDLARSSYEQY
v_call: TRBV6-6; d_call: .; cdr3_aa: ASRTGDKNYGYT
v_call: TRBV27; d_call: TRBD1; cdr3_aa: ASSFGQGTYEQY